Listed below are T cell receptor beta chains from one sample, sequenced in a study of Ad26.COV2.S vaccination and SARS-CoV-2 variants. Sequenced by immunoSEQ multiplex PCR; TCRdb stores in-frame clones only, minus some. The sample yields roughly 500,000 clones, about 88% seen once. Source: peripheral blood, taken in a trial of Ad26.COV2.S vaccine versus placebo. The receptors here all came from a person between 18 and 65 years old who received the Ad26.COV2.S COVID-19 vaccine or a placebo. Both conserved end residues are part of each CDR3. The order of the fields is clone size, J gene, D gene, V gene, CDR3 DNA, CDR3 protein. D genes are given only for firm matches. Only some rows state a clone size, as once, few, many or a class for expanded clones.

. TRBJ2-2 . TRBV5-4 TGTGCCAGCAGCTTGACAGGGAACACCGGGGAGCTGTTTTTT CASSLTGNTGELFF
. TRBJ2-5 TRBD2 TRBV6-5 TGTGCCAGCAGGAACGGAGGCGGGGGAGAGACCCAGTACTTC CASRNGGGGETQYF
once TRBJ1-2 . TRBV5-1 TGCGCCAGCAGCTTGGGACAGGCCGTGGACTATGGCTACACCTTC CASSLGQAVDYGYTF
. TRBJ2-5 . TRBV5-4 TGTGCCAGCAGCGAGGCTGGGGACGTCGCGCAAGAGACCCAGTACTTC CASSEAGDVAQETQYF
. TRBJ2-5 TRBD2 TRBV29-1 TGCAGCGTTGCCGGGGGGGCGCGGCAAGAGACCCAGTACTTC CSVAGGARQETQYF
. TRBJ1-6 . TRBV4-2 TGTGCCAGCAGCGAGTCCCGGAGGGTAAATAATTCACCCCTCCACTTT CASSESRRVNNSPLHF
. TRBJ2-2 TRBD2 TRBV2 TGTGCCAGCAGTGACCGACGGGGGGAGGGCGGGGAGCTGTTTTTT CASSDRRGEGGELFF
few TRBJ1-2 . TRBV15 TGTGCCACCAGCAGAGAAGGGTCCTATGGCTACACCTTC CATSREGSYGYTF
. TRBJ1-1 . TRBV6-6 TGTGCCAGCAGCTCTACGGGGGAGGCGCAGAACACTGAAGCTTTCTTT CASSSTGEAQNTEAFF
. TRBJ2-2 . TRBV7-9 TGTGCCAGCAGCTTAGCAGGGACCGGGGAGCTGTTTTTT CASSLAGTGELFF
. TRBJ2-7 TRBD1 TRBV7-8 TGTGCCAGCAGCTTAGTCAGGGGGTACGAGCAGTACTTC CASSLVRGYEQYF
. TRBJ2-5 . TRBV7-9 TGTGCCACCCCACAATCCAGGGCAGGGCTAGAGACCCAGTACTTC CATPQSRAGLETQYF
. TRBJ2-1 TRBD2 TRBV29-1 TGCAGCGTTGGGCTAGCGGGAGAGGAGCAGTTCTTC CSVGLAGEEQFF
. TRBJ2-3 . TRBV2 TGTGCCAGCAGTGACCGGATATACACAGATACGCAGTATTTT CASSDRIYTDTQYF
. TRBJ2-1 . TRBV11-1 TGTGCCAGCAGCCAACCCATTAGCTCCTACAATGAGCAGTTCTTC CASSQPISSYNEQFF
. TRBJ1-2 . TRBV5-4 TGTGCCAGCAGCTCGAGGACGGCTGATGGCTACACCTTC CASSSRTADGYTF
. TRBJ1-2 . TRBV12-3/TRBV12-4 TGTGCCAGCAGTCCCGGGGCGGAGGCTGGCTACACCTTC CASSPGAEAGYTF
. TRBJ1-4 . TRBV19 TGTGCCAGTAGTATAGCCGGATACGAAAAACTGTTTTTT CASSIAGYEKLFF
. TRBJ2-7 . TRBV19 TGTGCCAGTAGTATCGGGGGGTACTTC CASSIGGYF
. TRBJ2-1 . TRBV7-3 TGTGCCAGCAGCTTAAGGACTCATAGTTTGGTGCAGTTCTTC CASSLRTHSLVQFF
. TRBJ2-7 TRBD1 TRBV6-2/TRBV6-3 TGTGCCAGCAGTCCAGACCCATGGGACAGGAGATTACGCTACGAGCAGTACTTC CASSPDPWDRRLRYEQYF
. TRBJ1-2 . TRBV20-1 TGCAGTGCTAGGGCGGGTTATGGCTACACCTTC CSARAGYGYTF
. TRBJ2-5 TRBD2 TRBV5-1 TGCGCCAGCAGAGTCGGGGGGGATAAAGAGACCCAGTACTTC CASRVGGDKETQYF
. TRBJ2-7 . TRBV4-2 TGTGCCAGCAGCCATCGTAGCAGTAACTACGAGCAGTACTTC CASSHRSSNYEQYF
. TRBJ1-1 TRBD1 TRBV29-1 TGCAGCGCGGACAGGGAGATGAACACTGAAGCTTTCTTT CSADREMNTEAFF
. TRBJ2-1 TRBD1 TRBV18 TGTGCCAGCTCACCAGGACAGGGCGCCTACAATGAGCAGTTCTTC CASSPGQGAYNEQFF
. TRBJ2-1 TRBD1 TRBV5-1 TGCGCCAGCAGCTCAACCGGGACAGGTTACAATGAGCAGTTCTTC CASSSTGTGYNEQFF
. TRBJ2-7 . TRBV7-3 TGTGCCAGCAGCTTAAGGGCAGGGGCAGGCGAGCAGTACTTC CASSLRAGAGEQYF
once TRBJ1-2 . TRBV5-4 TGTGCCAGCAGATCAAGTCGGGGTCTCTATGGCTACACCTTC CASRSSRGLYGYTF
. TRBJ2-7 . TRBV28 TGTGCCAGCACGGACCCGGGTAGAGACGAGCAGTACTTC CASTDPGRDEQYF
. TRBJ2-7 . TRBV7-2 TGTGCCAGCAGCTTTTTACAGGGCTCCTACGAGCAGTACTTC CASSFLQGSYEQYF
. TRBJ2-3 TRBD2 TRBV4-1 TGCGCCAGCAGCCAAGGGCCCTTAGCGGGAGGGTCGAGCACAGATACGCAGTATTTT CASSQGPLAGGSSTDTQYF
. TRBJ2-5 . TRBV6-5 TGTGCCAGCAGTTACGGATCCTGGAGAGAGACCCAGTACTTC CASSYGSWRETQYF
few TRBJ1-2 . TRBV12-3/TRBV12-4 TGTGCCAGCAGCATACAGGGTTACTATGGCTACACCTTC CASSIQGYYGYTF
. TRBJ2-7 . TRBV28 TGTGCCAGCAGTTTGATGGGGGAGGTTTACGAGCAGTACTTC CASSLMGEVYEQYF
few TRBJ2-1 . TRBV3-1/TRBV3-2 TGTGCCAGCAGCCATACCCGGGACTTTTACAATGAGCAGTTCTTC CASSHTRDFYNEQFF
. TRBJ1-1 . TRBV11-3 TGTGCCAGCAGCTTAGTTGGACACCTACCCCGTGGGACTTTCTTT CASSLVGHLPRGTFF
. TRBJ1-4 TRBD1 TRBV27 TGTGCCAGCAGCCCAAGGGGGCTTGACGAAAAACTGTTTTTT CASSPRGLDEKLFF